These 22 T cell receptor beta chains originate from one sample sequenced in a study of blood T cells in healthy people across ages. A second about 7 to 11 cycle PCR used barcoded and J-beta primers. TCRdb re-derived calls from the 5' RACE reads in MiXCR, one entry per CDR3 protein. The table includes 660,000 or so distinct CDR3 sequences, 58% detected once. Specimen: blood. These receptors came from a man between 60 and 75 years old in good health.

In its sample, this clonotype was seen a few times. The V call is TRBV5-1, the J call TRBJ2-4; the D is unclear. The CDR3 consists of 14 residues. Germline V lookup: CDR1 SGHRS, CDR2 YFSETQ. V dropped 0 bases and J dropped 6 bases, with 10 bases sitting between them. This CDR3 is CASSLGPKGNIQYF. In DNA, the CDR3 is TGCGCCAGCAGCTTGGGACCTAAGGGAAACATTCAGTACTTC.

This chain joins TRBV5-1 and TRBJ2-7, with a tentative D call TRBD1 (6 bases). With 3 bases removed from V and 1 base from J, the gap between germline ends came to 11 bases. The V gene's germline CDR1 is SGHRS and CDR2 YFSETQ. This CDR3 contains 14 residues. DNA for the CDR3: TGCGCCAGCAGCTCACAGGGTGATTCCTACGAGCAGTACTTC. Its translation: CASSSQGDSYEQYF.

The chain uses TRBV18 and TRBJ2-1; tentative D call: TRBD1 (6 bases). CDR1 and CDR2 from the germline V gene are KGHSH and LQKENI. The CDR3 contains 17 residues. The V end was cut by 3 bases, the J end by 1 base, with 16 bases between. CDR3 coding DNA: TGTGCCAGCTCACCCCCAGACAGGCCCTCTTCCTACAATGAGCAGTTCTTC. Residues: CASSPPDRPSSYNEQFF.

The gene calls are TRBV6-5 and TRBJ1-1; maybe TRBD1 (6 bases). V was shortened by 2 bases and J by 3 bases, with 13 bases between the two germline ends. CDR1 is MNHEY, CDR2 SVGAGI, per germline. CDR3 length: 15 residues. The CDR3 region has the DNA TGTGCCAGCAGTTACGCCAGGGGAACAGACACTGAAGCTTTCTTT. It is translated as CASSYARGTDTEAFF.

J is TRBJ2-5 and V is TRBV29-1; D is possibly TRBD1 or TRBD2 (5 bases each). CDR1 is SQVTM, CDR2 ANQGSEA, per germline. V gave up 2 bases and J gave up 0 bases, with 19 bases separating them. CDR3 size: 17 residues. In DNA form, the CDR3 reads TGCAGCGTTGAATTCCCCGGACTTACGGGACACCAAGAGACCCAGTACTTC. Its protein product is CSVEFPGLTGHQETQYF.

The chain is built from TRBV9 and TRBJ2-1; 8 bases map to TRBD2. CDR1 is SGDLS, CDR2 YYNGEE, per germline. Losses at the gene ends were 6 bases for V and 5 bases for J; bases not matched to a gene: 13. The CDR3 totals 16 residues. The CDR3 here is CASTRAGGQADNEQFF. The CDR3, as DNA: TGTGCCAGCACTCGGGCGGGGGGTCAAGCAGACAATGAGCAGTTCTTC.

This clonotype appeared a few times. The V gene is TRBV11-1, the J gene TRBJ2-7, with 7 bases lining up with TRBD2. This CDR3 has 16 amino acids. Trimming cost V 2 bases and J 4 bases; bases outside gene matches: 11. Germline V CDR1 and CDR2: SGHAT, FQDESV (reference sequence). CDR3 amino acids: CASSLPSGVNPYEQYF. CDR3 bases: TGTGCCAGCAGCTTACCGAGCGGGGTGAACCCGTACGAGCAGTACTTC.

The chain links TRBV28 to TRBJ1-2; 7 positions match TRBD1. Germline trimming cut 5 bases from V and 4 bases from J; bases unmatched to any gene: 10. The germline V gene has CDR1 MDHEN and CDR2 SYDVKM. The CDR3 length is 15 residues. In DNA form, the CDR3 reads TGTGCCAGCAGTCCGGGACAGAGGTCCCTCTATGGCTACACCTTC. Translated: CASSPGQRSLYGYTF.

The chain combines TRBV20-1 with TRBJ2-5, with 10 bases that match TRBD1. V lost 4 bases, J lost 3 bases, and 8 bases stayed unmatched. This CDR3 has 15 residues. CDR1 is DFQATT and CDR2 is SNEGSKA in the germline V gene (reference sequence). Here the CDR3 reads CSATPGQGGKETQYF. CDR3 DNA sequence: TGCAGTGCTACCCCAGGACAGGGGGGCAAAGAGACCCAGTACTTC.

This clonotype was observed a single time. V and J are TRBV7-8 and TRBJ2-7; D may be TRBD1 or TRBD2 (5 bases each). V was cut by 3 bases and J by 7 bases, with 22 bases left in between. Germline V gives CDR1 SGHVS, CDR2 FQNEAQ. This CDR3 spans 16 amino acids. CDR3 bases: TGTGCCAGCAGCTTGGTCCTGTCGGGACGACCCTTGGAGCAGTACTTC. Its translation is CASSLVLSGRPLEQYF.

This clonotype was seen ten or more times. This chain links TRBV3-1 with TRBJ2-7; 7 nucleotides line up with TRBD1. The CDR3 covers 17 residues. J lost 1 base, V lost 2 bases, and 11 bases had no gene match. Germline V gene data show CDR1 as LGHDT and CDR2 as YNNKEL (reference sequence). CDR3 sequence (DNA): TGTGCCAGCAGCCAATTTCGGAGACAGGGTTTTTCCTACGAGCAGTACTTC. Translated, it gives CASSQFRRQGFSYEQYF.

A single count supports this clonotype. The chain joins TRBV29-1 to TRBJ1-4; the D is unclear. The CDR3 spans 11 residues. The V gene's germline CDR1 is SQVTM and CDR2 ANQGSEA. V was shortened by 7 bases and J by 7 bases, with 10 bases between the two germline ends. The CDR3 is CSAQEGEKLFF. The CDR3 coding sequence is TGCAGCGCCCAAGAGGGTGAAAAACTGTTTTTT. Complete variable domain (other parts from reference TRBV29-1 and TRBJ1-4): SAVISQKPSRDICQRGTSLTIQCQVDSQVTMMFWYRQQPGQSLTLIATANQGSEATYESGFVIDKFPISRPNLTFSTLTVSNMSPEDSSIYLCSAQEGEKLFFGSGTQLSVL.

CDR3 in amino acids: CASSGDRGSPNEQFF. In DNA, the CDR3 is TGCGCCAGCAGCGGGGACAGGGGGTCTCCCAATGAGCAGTTCTTC. This sequence joins TRBV10-1 and TRBJ2-1; 11 bases are a match to TRBD1. Trimming took 6 bases from V and 6 from J; bases not matched to a gene: 7. The germline V gene has CDR1 WNHNN and CDR2 SYGVQD (reference sequence). This CDR3 region has 15 residues.

CDR3 loop: CASSQDGQAGETQYF. CDR3 DNA sequence: TGCGCCAGCAGCCAAGATGGACAGGCGGGCGAGACCCAGTACTTC. The chain has TRBV4-1 and TRBJ2-5; 7 positions match TRBD1. Germline assignment: CDR1 MGHRA and CDR2 YSYEKL. Trimming at V came to 0 bases and at J to 5 bases, leaving 6 bases not matched to a gene. This CDR3 spans 15 amino acids.

This clonotype is a singleton in its sample. The gene calls are TRBV20-1 and TRBJ2-5, with D possibly matching TRBD2 (5 bases). Trimming cost V 5 bases and J 1 base, with 17 bases left between them. CDR1 is DFQATT, CDR2 SNEGSKA, per germline (reference sequence). The CDR3 loop spans 15 amino acids. CDR3: CSAPVTGRAQETQYF. The CDR3 DNA follows: TGCAGTGCTCCCGTCACCGGGCGGGCCCAAGAGACCCAGTACTTC.

The chain combines TRBV5-1 with TRBJ1-1; 11 nucleotides align to TRBD1. J was trimmed by 4 bases and V by 4 bases; bases with no gene match: 9. Germline CDR1 is SGHRS and CDR2 is YFSETQ. The CDR3 runs to 16 residues. As DNA, the CDR3 is TGCGCCAGCAGCGGGACAGGGGGTGGGGTAAGCACTGAAGCTTTCTTT. It specifies CASSGTGGGVSTEAFF.

This clonotype was detected ten times or more. CDR3 protein: CATSRAFGSGGAETQYF. Here the CDR3 DNA reads TGTGCCACCAGCAGAGCGTTTGGTAGCGGGGGTGCAGAGACCCAGTACTTC. The V gene is TRBV15, the J gene TRBJ2-5, with 9 nucleotides matching TRBD2. The CDR3 has 17 amino acids. Germline V gene lookup returns CDR1 LNHNV and CDR2 YYDKDF (reference sequence). After removal of 1 base from V and 4 bases from J, the junction contained 10 bases not matched to a gene.

The chain has TRBV3-1 and TRBJ2-5; 7 bases line up with TRBD2. The CDR3 is 15 amino acids. The germline V gene has CDR1 LGHDT and CDR2 YNNKEL (reference sequence). With V trimmed by 0 bases and J by 9 bases, 10 bases remained unmatched. This chain's CDR3 is CASSQDQSGAPPQYF. The DNA of the CDR3 is TGTGCCAGCAGCCAAGATCAAAGCGGGGCCCCACCCCAGTACTTC.

The chain is built from TRBV6-2 or TRBV6-3 and TRBJ1-6, with D unresolved. The CDR3 has 16 amino acids. V lost 2 bases, J lost 0 bases, and 8 bases lay in between. CDR1 is MNHEY, CDR2 SVGEGT, per germline. CDR3: CASSYGRTSYNSPLHF. The CDR3 DNA sequence: TGTGCCAGCAGTTACGGGCGGACCTCCTATAATTCACCCCTCCACTTT.

This rearrangement joins TRBV12-3 or TRBV12-4 to TRBJ2-1; D unresolved. V shed 0 bases and J shed 10 bases, with 10 bases lying between them. The CDR3 loop spans 13 amino acids. CDR3 residues: CASSLAKFGEQFF. CDR3 nucleotides: TGTGCCAGCAGTTTAGCCAAATTTGGGGAGCAGTTCTTC.

This clonotype was detected a few times. The V and J genes are TRBV9 and TRBJ2-4; tentatively, D is TRBD1 (8 bases). CDR1 and CDR2 from the germline V gene are SGDLS and YYNGEE. The CDR3 consists of 14 residues. The ends were cut back, 4 bases at V and 5 bases at J, with 13 bases in the middle. The CDR3 loop reads CASSRTGGENIQYF. The CDR3 nucleotides are TGTGCCAGCAGCCGTACAGGGGGGGAAAACATTCAGTACTTC.

This clonotype has just a few counts. The V gene is TRBV27, the J gene TRBJ2-6, with D tentatively TRBD2 (5 bases). This CDR3 has 18 residues. The ends were cut back, 0 bases at V and 4 bases at J, with 16 bases in the middle. The germline V gene has CDR1 MNHEY and CDR2 SMNVEV (reference sequence). CDR3 coding DNA: TGTGCCAGCAGTTTATCTGGTGCTAGCTCCTCCGGGGCCAACGTCCTGACTTTC. It encodes CASSLSGASSSGANVLTF.